Listed below are T cell receptor beta chains from one sample, sequenced in a study of OX40 agonist ivuxolimab in advanced cancers. The table came from immunoSEQ multiplex PCR; TCRdb's copy has only in-frame clones and leaves some out. The sample lists around 67,000 clones, roughly 85% seen once, with approximately 1.3% in the top ten. The sequenced sample was CD4+ or CD8+ T cells sorted from blood, obtained in a trial of the OX40 agonist ivuxolimab. All receptors derive from an adult with an advanced solid tumor such as melanoma, head and neck, liver or kidney cancer. CDR3s include the opening cysteine and the closing phenylalanine or tryptophan. Each record gives: J gene, CDR3 length, D gene, clone size, V gene, CDR3 DNA, CDR3 protein. The D gene is left open where the match is weak. Clone sizes are given selectively: once, few, many, or a class where the clone is expanded.

>TRBJ1-1|16|NA|NA|TRBV6-4
TGTGCCAGCAGGCTCCTGGGGCCGCACGGGAACACTGAAGCTTTCTTT
CASRLLGPHGNTEAFF
>TRBJ1-1|13|NA|NA|TRBV10-3
TGTGCCATCAGTGCTATGGGGGGCACTGAAGCTTTCTTT
CAISAMGGTEAFF
>TRBJ1-2|14|TRBD1|NA|TRBV7-2
TGTGCCAGCAGCCAAGGGACAGGGAACTATGGCTACACCTTC
CASSQGTGNYGYTF
>TRBJ2-7|14|NA|NA|TRBV5-4
TGTGCCAGCAGGAAATATTGGGGGTTCGACGAGCAGTACTTC
CASRKYWGFDEQYF
>TRBJ2-1|15|NA|NA|TRBV9
TGTGCCAGCACTCGGTACCCGAGCTCCTACAATGAGCAGTTCTTC
CASTRYPSSYNEQFF
>TRBJ1-2|15|NA|NA|TRBV6-1
TGTGCCAGCAGTATCACTTTACAGGGTTCCTATGGCTACACCTTC
CASSITLQGSYGYTF
>TRBJ1-1|16|NA|once|TRBV10-3
TGTGCCATCAGTGCTCAGGGACGACGGGAAAACACTGAAGCTTTCTTT
CAISAQGRRENTEAFF
>TRBJ1-5|15|NA|few|TRBV6-1
TGTGCCAGCAGTGAACGAGATGGGGGTATCAGGCCCCAGCATTTT
CASSERDGGIRPQHF
>TRBJ1-5|13|TRBD1|NA|TRBV6-1
TGTGCCAGCAGCGGGACAGGGAATCAGCCCCAGCATTTT
CASSGTGNQPQHF
>TRBJ1-2|13|NA|NA|TRBV5-5
TGTGCCAGCAACTTCGACAGGTTGGATGGCTACACCTTC
CASNFDRLDGYTF
>TRBJ2-7|16|NA|NA|TRBV19
TGTGCCAGTAGTATACTCCGGGGGGCGGGAGAAGGCGAGCAGTACTTC
CASSILRGAGEGEQYF
>TRBJ2-7|14|NA|once|TRBV19
TGTGCCAGTAGTATCCGAGGACGGGGTTCCGAGCAGTACTTC
CASSIRGRGSEQYF
>TRBJ1-1|15|TRBD1|once|TRBV6-5
TGTGCCAGCAGTCGCAACAGGGGATTGAACACTGAAGCTTTCTTT
CASSRNRGLNTEAFF
>TRBJ1-2|13|NA|few|TRBV28
TGTGCCAGCACGACACCTAATAACTATGGCTACACCTTC
CASTTPNNYGYTF
>TRBJ1-1|13|NA|NA|TRBV11-2
TGTGCCAGCAGCCTTACGGCGAACACTGAAGCTTTCTTT
CASSLTANTEAFF
>TRBJ2-2|18|TRBD1|NA|TRBV11-1
TGTGCCAGCAGCTTAGGCGACCTGGGACAGGGTAGAACCGGGGAGCTGTTTTTT
CASSLGDLGQGRTGELFF
>TRBJ2-3|19|TRBD2|NA|TRBV5-1
TGCGCCAGCAGCTTGGGACTAGCGCCGAGGAGGGCTTACGCAGATACGCAGTATTTT
CASSLGLAPRRAYADTQYF
>TRBJ2-4|15|TRBD1|once|TRBV4-1
TGCGCCAGCAGCCCGTGGACAGGGCGAGGGGACATTCAGTACTTC
CASSPWTGRGDIQYF
>TRBJ1-2|17|NA|NA|TRBV9
TGTGCCAGCAGCCTTACAGGCGATTCGGGGGCCACGGGAGGCTACACCTTC
CASSLTGDSGATGGYTF
>TRBJ2-3|15|NA|NA|TRBV7-2
TGTGCCAGCCGCAACCCGACGGCAAGCACAGATACGCAGTATTTT
CASRNPTASTDTQYF
>TRBJ2-3|15|NA|NA|TRBV2
TGTGCCAGCAGTGTCGGGACACTTAGCACAGATACGCAGTATTTT
CASSVGTLSTDTQYF
>TRBJ2-1|13|NA|NA|TRBV7-9
TGTGCCAGCAGCTTAGCGAACCCGAATGAGCAGTTCTTC
CASSLANPNEQFF
>TRBJ1-5|14|NA|once|TRBV27
TGTGCCAGCAGTTACAGGGATAGCAATCAGCCCCAGCATTTT
CASSYRDSNQPQHF
>TRBJ2-5|15|TRBD2|NA|TRBV7-6
TGTGCCAGCAGCAAATATAGCGGGAGGGCAGAGACCCAGTACTTC
CASSKYSGRAETQYF
>TRBJ2-1|19|TRBD2|NA|TRBV27
TGTGCCAGCAGTTTACGGGGTTCCGGCGGGAGGGGGGCCTACAATGAGCAGTTCTTC
CASSLRGSGGRGAYNEQFF
>TRBJ2-2|14|TRBD1|NA|TRBV7-8
TGTGCCAGCAGCCACGGGACAGGGACCGGGGAGCTGTTTTTT
CASSHGTGTGELFF
>TRBJ1-5|15|NA|NA|TRBV28
TGTGCCAGCAGAAGAGGTGGGGGGCGCAATCAGCCCCAGCATTTT
CASRRGGGRNQPQHF
>TRBJ2-1|13|NA|NA|TRBV18
TGTGCCAGCTCACAAGACAGCTACAATGAGCAGTTCTTC
CASSQDSYNEQFF
>TRBJ1-1|15|TRBD1|NA|TRBV2
TGTGCCAGCAGCCGACAGGGCAGGGCTCAGGCTGAAGCTTTCTTT
CASSRQGRAQAEAFF
>TRBJ2-7|15|TRBD2|NA|TRBV7-2
TGTGCCAGCAGCACTGGACTAGCGGGCTCCTACGAGCAGTACTTC
CASSTGLAGSYEQYF
>TRBJ2-3|16|TRBD2|NA|TRBV4-3
TGCGCCAGCAGCCAAGTTAGGACTAGCGGGACGGGGGCGCAGTATTTT
CASSQVRTSGTGAQYF
>TRBJ2-7|14|NA|NA|TRBV25-1
TGTGCCAGCAGTCCCCGAGGGGTTTGGGACGAGCAGTACTTC
CASSPRGVWDEQYF
>TRBJ1-1|15|NA|NA|TRBV6-5
TGTGCCAGCAGTTCACCAGGGAAGGGGAACACTGAAGCTTTCTTT
CASSSPGKGNTEAFF
>TRBJ1-5|16|NA|NA|TRBV2
TGTGCCAGCAGGGGTGACAGGACGCGGGGGAATCAGCCCCAGCATTTT
CASRGDRTRGNQPQHF
>TRBJ2-3|16|TRBD2|NA|TRBV18
TGTGCCAGCTCCCACGGACTAGCGGGAGAAATAGATACGCAGTATTTT
CASSHGLAGEIDTQYF
>TRBJ2-5|16|TRBD1|NA|TRBV28
TGTGCCAGCAGGTCCCCAGGGGGACGGTACCAAGAGACCCAGTACTTC
CASRSPGGRYQETQYF
>TRBJ2-3|15|NA|few|TRBV7-2
TGTGCCAGCAGCTTCCCTAGTGGGGGCACAGATACGCAGTATTTT
CASSFPSGGTDTQYF
>TRBJ2-7|14|NA|NA|TRBV5-4
TGTGCCAGCAGCTTGGGAACTAGCCCCTACGAGCAGTACTTC
CASSLGTSPYEQYF
>TRBJ2-2|14|NA|NA|TRBV19
TGTGCCAGTAGGATGACAGGTGGAGCCGGGGAGCTGTTTTTT
CASRMTGGAGELFF
>TRBJ1-4|13|NA|NA|TRBV7-2
TGTGCCAGCAGCTTGCAGTTCGGGGAAAAACTGTTTTTT
CASSLQFGEKLFF
>TRBJ1-2|15|NA|NA|TRBV5-4
TGTGCCAGCAGCTTGCGGGGAACAGGAGGGTATGGCTACACCTTC
CASSLRGTGGYGYTF
>TRBJ2-7|11|NA|few|TRBV28
TGTGCCAGCAGTTCCGAGTACGAGCAGTACTTC
CASSSEYEQYF
>TRBJ1-1|13|NA|few|TRBV18
TGTGCCAGCTCCCACCGAGGGGAGGCTGAAGCTTTCTTT
CASSHRGEAEAFF
>TRBJ2-5|12|NA|NA|TRBV5-4
TGTGCCAGCAGCCCCGGACAAGAGACCCAGTACTTC
CASSPGQETQYF
>TRBJ2-1|18|TRBD2|once|TRBV9
TGTGCCAGCAGCGGGGGTCCCTTGGGCGGGAGGGCCTACAATGAGCAGTTCTTC
CASSGGPLGGRAYNEQFF
>TRBJ1-3|14|NA|NA|TRBV5-1
TGCGCCAGTAAAGACTGGAGCTCTGGAAACACCATATATTTT
CASKDWSSGNTIYF
>TRBJ1-1|14|NA|NA|TRBV9
TGTGCCAGCAGCGCGAAAAGAGAGGGCACTGAAGCTTTCTTT
CASSAKREGTEAFF
>TRBJ2-1|15|TRBD2|NA|TRBV6-5
TGTGCCAGCAGTCCAACTAGCGGGATCTACAATGAGCAGTTCTTC
CASSPTSGIYNEQFF
>TRBJ1-5|15|NA|NA|TRBV15
TGTGCCACCAGCAGAGGAGTGGGGAGCAATCAGCCCCAGCATTTT
CATSRGVGSNQPQHF
>TRBJ2-5|16|TRBD1|NA|TRBV10-3
TGTGCCATCAGTGAGTCAGACAGGGGGATGGGAGAGACCCAGTACTTC
CAISESDRGMGETQYF
>TRBJ2-3|16|TRBD2|once|TRBV7-2
TGTGCCAGCAGACTCTCCGGGACTAGCGGCACAGATACGCAGTATTTT
CASRLSGTSGTDTQYF
>TRBJ1-1|17|TRBD1|once|TRBV5-1
TGCGCCAGCAGACCGGACAGGGGGCAGGTGAGAAACACTGAAGCTTTCTTT
CASRPDRGQVRNTEAFF
>TRBJ1-1|14|NA|NA|TRBV9
TGTGCCAGCAGCAGGAGGGGGGTGAGCACTGAAGCTTTCTTT
CASSRRGVSTEAFF
>TRBJ2-1|11|NA|NA|TRBV30
TGTGCCGGCGGGATCTACAGTGAGCAGTTCTTC
CAGGIYSEQFF
>TRBJ2-3|17|NA|NA|TRBV5-3
TGTGCCAAAAGCGTAGCGTCGTGGGGTACCCTGACGGATACGCAGTATTTT
CAKSVASWGTLTDTQYF
>TRBJ2-3|16|NA|once|TRBV5-6
TGTGCCAGCAGCTTGGGTAGCGGCATAAGGTTAGATACGCAGTATTTT
CASSLGSGIRLDTQYF
>TRBJ1-2|12|NA|NA|TRBV30
TGTGCCTGGAGTAGGACTCGACATGGCTACACCTTC
CAWSRTRHGYTF